What follows describes a single TCR beta chain. Its antigen is not identified. As the template, RNA transcripts were used to amplify TCR beta CDR3 regions. The first round was an RT-PCR with HTBI primers, and the second round was a multiplex PCR. A single record per CDR3 protein comes from TCRdb applying MiXCR to the multiplex PCR reads. The sample holds 650,000 to 900,000 distinct CDR3 sequences, roughly two fifths seen once. The entry originates in a study of Graves' ophthalmopathy and Graves' hyperthyroidism. General observations from the study: The model's ophthalmopathy progression predictions had approximately 71% sensitivity and about 72% specificity. The majority of expanded thyroid clonotypes above 0.001 frequency also occurred in blood.

Patients with other autoimmune diseases, uncontrolled infections, pregnancy or lactation were excluded. The germline V and J ends were trimmed by 3 bases and 3 bases, with 8 bases remaining between them. CDR1 and CDR2 from the germline V gene are DFQATT and SNEGSKA (reference sequence). The CDR3 has 12 amino acids. This receptor was taken from an adult man with Graves' ophthalmopathy. The genes are TRBV20-1 and TRBJ2-5, with no clear D. The material sequenced was peripheral blood. CDR3 in amino acids: CSASSKKETQYF. The CDR3 DNA follows: TGCAGTGCTAGCAGTAAGAAAGAGACCCAGTACTTC.